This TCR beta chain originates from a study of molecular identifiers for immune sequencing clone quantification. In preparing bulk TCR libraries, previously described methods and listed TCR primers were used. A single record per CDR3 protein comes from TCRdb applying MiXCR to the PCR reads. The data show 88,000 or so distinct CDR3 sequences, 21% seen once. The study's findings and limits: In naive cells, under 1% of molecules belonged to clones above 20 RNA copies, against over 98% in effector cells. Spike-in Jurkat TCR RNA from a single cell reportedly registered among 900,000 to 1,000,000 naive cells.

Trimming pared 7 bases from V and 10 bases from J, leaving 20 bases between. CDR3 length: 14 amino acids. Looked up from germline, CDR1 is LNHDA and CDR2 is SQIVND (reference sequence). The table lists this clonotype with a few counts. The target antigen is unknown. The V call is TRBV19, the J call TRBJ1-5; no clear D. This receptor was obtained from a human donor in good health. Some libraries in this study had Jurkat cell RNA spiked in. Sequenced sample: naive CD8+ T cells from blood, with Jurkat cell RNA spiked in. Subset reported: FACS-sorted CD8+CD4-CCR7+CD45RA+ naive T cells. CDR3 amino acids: CASTMGADISPQHF. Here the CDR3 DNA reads TGTGCCAGTACCATGGGAGCAGACATCAGTCCCCAGCATTTT.